Below, 14 T cell receptor beta chains from the same sample are listed, as sequenced in a study of blood T cell repertoires in COVID-19. TCRdb keeps only in-frame clones here, not all; method: immunoSEQ multiplex PCR. The sample lists fewer than 250,000 clones; about 88% were seen once. Sequenced: peripheral blood. Source of these receptors: a man between 65 and 85 years old with acute or convalescent COVID-19.

V is TRBV6-2 or TRBV6-3 and J is TRBJ1-1; a possible D gene is TRBD1 (6 bases). The CDR3 spans 13 residues. V was trimmed by 5 bases and J by 4 bases, leaving 11 bases between them. CDR1 MNHEY and CDR2 SVGEGT come from the germline V gene. CDR3 DNA: TGTGCCAGCAGTATTGACAGGCCCACTGAAGCTTTCTTT. Amino acids: CASSIDRPTEAFF.

The chain joins TRBV4-1 to TRBJ2-7; 9 nucleotides line up with TRBD1. The CDR3 extends over 14 amino acids. CDR1 is MGHRA and CDR2 is YSYEKL in the germline V gene. V shed 10 bases, J shed 5 bases, and the junction held 12 bases outside the gene matches. CDR3 region: CAIVTGTGNDEQYF. In DNA form, the CDR3 reads TGCGCCATCGTAACCGGGACAGGGAACGACGAGCAGTACTTC.

The chain couples TRBV19 to TRBJ2-2; D might be TRBD1 (6 bases). This CDR3 is 18 amino acids long. Per the germline V gene, CDR1 is LNHDA and CDR2 is SQIVND (reference sequence). Trimming stripped 3 bases from V and 1 base from J, with 18 bases between. The CDR3 protein is CASSIGSWGPQNTGELFF. DNA of the CDR3: TGTGCCAGTAGTATCGGATCATGGGGGCCCCAGAACACCGGGGAGCTGTTTTTT.

The chain combines TRBV6-5 with TRBJ2-7; 13 nucleotides agree with TRBD2. Per the germline V gene, CDR1 is MNHEY and CDR2 is SVGAGI. Trimming at V came to 0 bases and at J to 7 bases, leaving 6 bases not matched to a gene. The CDR3 is 16 residues long. The CDR3 DNA is TGTGCCAGCAGTTACTCTGGACTAGCGGGAGTAGGTGAGCAGTACTTC. Amino acid sequence: CASSYSGLAGVGEQYF.

In regard to this clone: This sample includes further DNA sequences coding for the same CDR3. V gene TRBV5-4 combines with J gene TRBJ2-1, with TRBD2 as a possible D gene (6 bases). This CDR3 has 14 residues. Trimming left V 1 base short and J 4 bases short, with 9 bases between. Germline assignment: CDR1 SGHNT and CDR2 YYREEE (reference sequence). The CDR3 sequence is CASSLKAGYNEQFF. As DNA, the CDR3 is TGTGCCAGCAGCTTGAAGGCGGGATACAATGAGCAGTTCTTC.

The chain is built from TRBV11-3 and TRBJ2-1; 7 positions agree with TRBD2. The CDR3 sequence is 14 residues long. With V trimmed by 4 bases and J by 8 bases, 8 bases remained unmatched. Germline CDR1 is SGHNT and CDR2 is YENEEA. CDR3 sequence reads: CASSSWAGEDEQFF. DNA of the CDR3: TGTGCCAGCAGCTCCTGGGCGGGAGAGGATGAGCAGTTCTTC.

The rearrangement uses TRBV5-6 and TRBJ2-6; maybe TRBD1 (5 bases). Trimming cost V 3 bases and J 0 bases, with 10 bases left between them. Germline assignment: CDR1 SGHDT and CDR2 YYEEEE. This CDR3 has 16 residues. The CDR3 reads CASSSTVSSGANVLTF. DNA for the CDR3: TGTGCCAGCAGCTCGACAGTAAGCTCTGGGGCCAACGTCCTGACTTTC.

V is TRBV2 and J is TRBJ2-2; unclear D gene. The CDR3 is made up of 14 amino acids. V was shortened by 8 bases and J by 4 bases, with 14 bases between the two germline ends. In germline, CDR1 is SNHLY, CDR2 FYNNEI. CDR3 coding DNA: TGTGCCAGCCTCGAAGAGAAAACCACCGGGGAGCTGTTTTTT. As protein: CASLEEKTTGELFF.

This sequence joins TRBV10-3 and TRBJ2-1; 8 nucleotides match TRBD2. This CDR3 has 12 amino acids. Germline V gene lookup returns CDR1 ENHRY and CDR2 SYGVKD. Trimming took 10 bases from V and 7 from J; bases not matched to a gene: 6. The CDR3 reads CATGGASNEQFF. CDR3 DNA sequence: TGTGCCACGGGGGGGGCGAGTAATGAGCAGTTCTTC.

J is TRBJ1-1 and V is TRBV19; maybe TRBD1 (6 bases). V was shortened by 3 bases and J by 7 bases, with 12 bases between the two germline ends. The CDR3 has 13 amino acids. Germline CDR1 and CDR2: LNHDA and SQIVND (reference sequence). CDR3: CASSIEGGREAFF. DNA for the CDR3: TGTGCCAGTAGTATTGAGGGGGGGCGTGAAGCTTTCTTT.

The chain couples TRBV12-3 or TRBV12-4 to TRBJ2-7, with D perhaps matching TRBD1 (6 bases). This CDR3 is 13 amino acids long. Trimming removed 1 base from V and 7 bases from J, with 11 bases in between. The CDR3 DNA is TGTGCCAGCAGTTTAGGGGGGCCGGGGGAGCAGTACTTC. Translation: CASSLGGPGEQYF.

The V and J genes are TRBV5-1 and TRBJ2-1; D not resolved. The V end was cut by 0 bases, the J end by 2 bases, with 9 bases between. This CDR3 has 15 amino acids. From germline, CDR1 is SGHRS and CDR2 YFSETQ. The CDR3 sequence: CASSLADWTYNEQFF. DNA for the CDR3: TGCGCCAGCAGCTTGGCTGACTGGACCTACAATGAGCAGTTCTTC.

This CDR3 reads CAWTPGLAIHQETQYF. The DNA for the CDR3 is TGTGCCTGGACGCCCGGACTAGCTATACACCAAGAGACCCAGTACTTC. This sequence joins TRBV30 and TRBJ2-5, with 8 bases identical to TRBD2. The CDR3 sequence is 16 residues long. Looked up from germline, CDR1 is GTSNPN and CDR2 is SVGIG (reference sequence). V gave up 4 bases and J gave up 0 bases; unmatched junction bases: 10.

V is TRBV27 and J is TRBJ2-5, with D possibly matching TRBD2 (5 bases). The germline gives CDR1 MNHEY, CDR2 SMNVEV (reference sequence). The CDR3 sequence is 18 residues long. Deletions cut 5 bases from V and 4 bases from J, with 26 bases between. The CDR3: CASSPLWESGGLIETQYF. Written as DNA, the CDR3 is TGTGCCAGCAGTCCGCTTTGGGAGTCGGGCGGGTTGATAGAGACCCAGTACTTC.